The rows below give T cell receptor beta chains drawn from one sample of a study of T cell responses to AZD1222 COVID-19 vaccine. Repertoires were generated with immunoSEQ multiplex PCR, while TCRdb's copy carries only in-frame clones and drops some. The repertoire has 100,000 to 120,000 clones, 87% of them found once; the top ten carry 2.5% to 3.5%. The sequences come from peripheral blood, collected on day 0 of AZD1222 vaccination. Receptors were obtained from an adult in good health. The CDR3 runs from the conserved cysteine through the conserved F or W. The D gene is left open where the match is weak. The size entry is marked missing in some rows and otherwise reads once, few, many or a size class.

clone size	D gene	V gene	J gene	CDR3 protein	CDR3 DNA
.	.	TRBV28	TRBJ1-2	CASSSAGGQTSEGYTF	TGTGCCAGCAGTTCTGCAGGCGGTCAAACCTCGGAAGGCTACACCTTC
.	TRBD1	TRBV4-1	TRBJ1-3	CASSQQGAGGGNTIYF	TGCGCCAGCAGCCAACAGGGGGCTGGGGGAGGAAACACCATATATTTT
few	.	TRBV7-3	TRBJ1-1	CASSQAGGNTEAFF	TGTGCCAGCAGCCAGGCCGGGGGGAACACTGAAGCTTTCTTT
.	.	TRBV10-3	TRBJ1-1	CAISGWNTEAFF	TGTGCCATCAGTGGATGGAACACTGAAGCTTTCTTT
.	TRBD2	TRBV5-5	TRBJ2-5	CASSHDGLAGVETQYF	TGTGCCAGCAGCCATGATGGACTAGCGGGGGTAGAGACCCAGTACTTC
once	.	TRBV3-1/TRBV3-2	TRBJ2-1	CASSPAGGPSPIEQFF	TGTGCCAGCAGCCCCGCTGGGGGGCCATCTCCCATTGAGCAGTTCTTC
.	.	TRBV7-3	TRBJ1-1	CASSLGLSGRSTEAFF	TGTGCCAGCAGCTTAGGGCTTTCTGGGCGAAGCACTGAAGCTTTCTTT
once	TRBD2	TRBV3-1/TRBV3-2	TRBJ2-1	CASSQATLAGRDEQFF	TGTGCCAGCAGCCAAGCCACACTAGCGGGACGGGATGAGCAGTTCTTC
.	.	TRBV2	TRBJ1-4	CASSKAGNEKLFF	TGTGCCAGCAGTAAAGCTGGCAATGAAAAACTGTTTTTT
.	TRBD1	TRBV7-2	TRBJ2-2	CASSQGQVPARGELFF	TGTGCCAGCAGCCAGGGACAGGTCCCAGCGAGGGGGGAGCTGTTTTTT
.	.	TRBV6-5	TRBJ1-5	CASSHRTSNQPQHF	TGTGCCAGCAGCCATCGGACGAGCAATCAGCCCCAGCATTTT
once	.	TRBV6-4	TRBJ2-7	CASSEPLWTKARYEQYF	TGTGCCAGCAGTGAACCCCTTTGGACGAAGGCGAGGTACGAGCAGTACTTC
.	TRBD1	TRBV20-1	TRBJ1-2	CSGRTGYGYTF	TGCAGTGGTCGGACAGGCTATGGCTACACCTTC
.	.	TRBV21-1	TRBJ1-4	CASSPTRFELF	TGTGCCAGCAGCCCCACCCGCTTTGAGCTTTTT
.	.	TRBV19	TRBJ1-4	CASSLGPNNEKLFF	TGTGCCAGTAGTTTGGGCCCGAACAATGAAAAACTGTTTTTT
once	TRBD2	TRBV11-2	TRBJ2-7	CASSFSGGALYEQYF	TGTGCCAGCAGCTTTAGCGGGGGGGCCCTCTACGAGCAGTACTTC
once	.	TRBV28	TRBJ2-7	CASSFAGRGAYEQYF	TGTGCCAGCAGTTTCGCGGGGAGGGGGGCCTACGAGCAGTACTTC